The following is a T cell receptor beta chain sequence with its context. The antigen is not known. Production of TCR beta cDNA relied on 5'RACE template switching with UMIs. TCRdb reprocessed the 5' RACE reads; each CDR3 protein has one entry and no DNA is given. In total, the table holds 550,000 to 600,000 distinct CDR3 sequences. The CDR3 totals 13 residues. The germline V gene has CDR1 ENHRY and CDR2 SYGVKD. The data belong to a study of T cells expressing NK-cell markers. At the level of the study: Among the eight sequenced donors, seven tested HCMV-seropositive and one tested seronegative.

Study-wide findings and caveats: The CD3+CD56-NKG2C+ fraction of a handful of donors was also led by these clonotypes. Clones of NKG2C+ T cells that had expanded were of unclear HCMV specificity.

This clonotype originated in a man aged 18 to 30 in good health. The sequenced material came from blood T cells: a sorted CD56 or NKG2C T cell subset, CD4+ or CD8+ T cells, or bulk PBMC T cells (not recorded which). The V and J genes are TRBV10-3 and TRBJ2-3. The CDR3 is CAISGSPVDTQYF.